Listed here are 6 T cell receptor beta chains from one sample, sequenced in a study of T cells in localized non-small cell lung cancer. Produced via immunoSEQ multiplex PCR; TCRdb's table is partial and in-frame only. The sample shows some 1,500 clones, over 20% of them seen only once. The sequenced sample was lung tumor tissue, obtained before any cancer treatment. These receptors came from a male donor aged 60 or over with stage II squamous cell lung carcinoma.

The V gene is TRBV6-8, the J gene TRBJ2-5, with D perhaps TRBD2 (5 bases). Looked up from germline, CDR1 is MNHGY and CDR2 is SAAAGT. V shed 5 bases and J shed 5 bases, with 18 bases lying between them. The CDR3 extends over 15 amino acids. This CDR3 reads CASSAGFGVGETQYF. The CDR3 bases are TGTGCCAGCAGTGCCGGGTTCGGGGTTGGGGAGACCCAGTACTTC.

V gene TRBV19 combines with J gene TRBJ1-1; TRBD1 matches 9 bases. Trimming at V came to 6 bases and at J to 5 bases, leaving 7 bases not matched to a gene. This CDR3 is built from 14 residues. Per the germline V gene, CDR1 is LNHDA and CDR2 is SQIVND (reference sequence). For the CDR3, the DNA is TGTGCCAGTAGCACCACAGGGGGCTATACTGAAGCTTTCTTT. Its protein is CASSTTGGYTEAFF.

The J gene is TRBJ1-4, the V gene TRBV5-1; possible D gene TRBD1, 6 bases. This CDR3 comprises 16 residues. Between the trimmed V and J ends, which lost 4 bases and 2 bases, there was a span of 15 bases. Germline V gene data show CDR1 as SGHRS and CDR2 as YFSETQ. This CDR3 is CASSGRTGTTNEKLFF. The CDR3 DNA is TGCGCCAGCAGCGGAAGAACAGGGACGACTAATGAAAAACTGTTTTTT.

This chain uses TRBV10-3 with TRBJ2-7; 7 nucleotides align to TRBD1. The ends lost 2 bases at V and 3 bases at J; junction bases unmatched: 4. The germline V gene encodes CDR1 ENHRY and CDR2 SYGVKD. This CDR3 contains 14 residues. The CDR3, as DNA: TGTGCCATCAGTGAGGGGACAGTTAACTACGAGCAGTACTTC. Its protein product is CAISEGTVNYEQYF.

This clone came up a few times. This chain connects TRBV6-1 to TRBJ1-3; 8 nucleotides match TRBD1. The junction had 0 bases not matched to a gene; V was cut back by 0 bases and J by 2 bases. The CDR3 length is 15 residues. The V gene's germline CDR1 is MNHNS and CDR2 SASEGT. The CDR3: CASSEATGAGNTIYF. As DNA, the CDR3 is TGTGCCAGCAGTGAAGCGACAGGGGCTGGAAACACCATATATTTT.

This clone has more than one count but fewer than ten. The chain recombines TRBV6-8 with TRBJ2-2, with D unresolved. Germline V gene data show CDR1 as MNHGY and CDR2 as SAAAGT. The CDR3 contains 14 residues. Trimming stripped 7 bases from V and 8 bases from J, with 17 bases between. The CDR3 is CASTMTYQRGELFF. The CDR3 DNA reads TGTGCCAGCACCATGACGTACCAGAGGGGGGAGCTGTTTTTT.